Presented here are 21 T cell receptor beta chains from one specimen sequenced in a study of tumor-infiltrating lymphocytes in primary liver carcinoma listed by TCRdb under 2017. Sequencer: Illumina HiSeq 2500. Using a constant-region primer and ProtoScript II reverse transcriptase, TCRbeta-specific cDNA was reverse-transcribed from approximately 500 ng total RNA. The TCRbeta libraries were prepared through three rounds of nested multiplex PCR following a slightly modified ARM-PCR procedure. The first two PCR rounds used multiplex TRBV1-TRBV30 forward primers with a Cbeta reverse primer, each for approximately 11 cycles. The raw public reads went through TCRdb reprocessing: fastp at Q25, MiXCR clone calling, in-frame beta chains kept. Each record represents a unique CDR3 protein, reported with the most common genes and DNA among its rows. This sample gives more than 95,000 distinct CDR3 sequences in total; 64% of them show up just once. The ten largest clones add up to about 8% of the sample.

Without any cell sorting, total RNA and DNA were co-extracted from about 20-30 mg of bulk tissue using the AllPrep DNA/RNA mini kit. The sample taken for sequencing was liver tumor tissue from sampling region 3. The cell subset or site label, read with the paper, signifies: tumor region T3, left-lateral pole. The receptors come from a woman aged 55 to 70 with primary liver carcinoma and hepatitis B virus infection.

Concerning this clonotype: A much larger clone differs from this one at a single base, so this may be a read error. The chain combines TRBV5-1 with TRBJ2-1; D is perhaps TRBD2 (5 bases). Germline V gene lookup returns CDR1 SGHRS and CDR2 YFSETQ. CDR3 length: 16 amino acids. V was trimmed by 0 bases and J by 5 bases, leaving 15 bases between them. The chain's CDR3 is CASSLVTPPRDNEQFF. The CDR3 nucleotides read TGCGCCAGCAGCTTGGTGACCCCTCCGAGGGACAATGAGCAGTTCTTC.

On this clonotype itself: One junction end disagrees with the germline gene, perhaps due to a read error. The genes are TRBV12-3 or TRBV12-4 and TRBJ1-5, with D maybe TRBD1 (5 bases). This CDR3 comprises 13 residues. CDR3: CASNRGTNQSQHF. CDR3 nucleotide sequence: TGTGCCAGCAATAGAGGGACCAATCAGTCCCAGCATTTT.

V gene TRBV29-1 combines with J gene TRBJ2-1; D remains ambiguous. Germline V gene lookup returns CDR1 SQVTM and CDR2 ANQGSEA. The V end lost 6 bases, the J end lost 15 bases, and 21 bases lay between the germline ends. There are 12 residues in the CDR3. CDR3 sequence: CSVQDSYNEWFF. CDR3 sequence (DNA): TGCAGCGTACAAGACTCCTACAATGAGTGGTTCTTC.

This chain joins TRBV11-2 and TRBJ2-7; maybe TRBD1 (6 bases). Trimming shortened V by 4 bases and J by 5 bases, and 15 bases separated the two germline ends. Germline lookup yields CDR1 SGHAT and CDR2 FQNNGV. The length of the CDR3 is 14 residues. CDR3 coding DNA: TGTGCCAGCAGCTGCGACAGGACCTCTGACGAGCAGTACTTC. Translated, it gives CASSCDRTSDEQYF.

V is TRBV28 and J is TRBJ2-3; D is unclear. Germline CDR1 MDHEN, CDR2 SYDVKM. There are 14 residues in the CDR3. V shed 6 bases and J shed 1 base, with 11 bases lying between them. The CDR3 DNA reads TGTGCCAGCAGCTTTTTGTTTGGCACAGATACGCAGTATTTT. This gives the protein CASSFLFGTDTQYF.

J is TRBJ2-3 and V is TRBV7-3, with 10 bases fitting TRBD2. The CDR3 loop spans 13 amino acids. V lost 8 bases and J lost 14; bases outside the gene matches: 13. The V gene's germline CDR1 is SGHTA and CDR2 FQGTGA. The DNA for the CDR3 is TGTGCCAGCGGGACTAGCGCACTGGATAGGCGGTATTTT. Encoded protein: CASGTSALDRRYF.

This clonotype came up many times. The gene calls are TRBV12-5 and TRBJ1-5, with D unclear. Germline CDR1 is LGHNT and CDR2 is FRNRAP. Between the trimmed V and J ends, which lost 6 bases and 7 bases, there was a span of 13 bases. CDR3 length: 13 residues. CDR3 region: CASGLEMGQPQHF. CDR3 DNA sequence: TGTGCTAGTGGCCTGGAGATGGGGCAGCCCCAGCATTTT.

Worth noting for this clonotype: An end of the junction differs from the germline gene, which may be a read error. The chain employs TRBV11-2 and TRBJ2-5; possibly TRBD2 for D (5 bases). The CDR3 covers 14 residues. CDR1 and CDR2 from the germline V gene are SGHAT and FQNNGV. The CDR3 protein is CASSGRRLQGTQYF. The CDR3 region has the DNA TGTGCCAGCAGTGGGCGGAGGCTACAAGGGACCCAGTACTTC.

The chain is built from TRBV28 and TRBJ1-4; TRBD1 agrees at 9 bases. The CDR3 spans 14 residues. With 5 bases clipped from V and 10 bases from J, the junction kept 8 bases outside the gene matches. Germline assignment: CDR1 MDHEN and CDR2 SYDVKM. CDR3 loop: CASSPGTGLGKLFF. For the CDR3, the DNA is TGTGCCAGCAGTCCCGGGACAGGGTTAGGAAAACTGTTTTTT.

About this clonotype: This may come from a read error, since a much larger clone is one base off. The V call is TRBV29-1, the J call TRBJ1-1, with unresolved D. The CDR3 sequence is 14 residues long. Germline lookup yields CDR1 SQVTM and CDR2 ANQGSEA. Trimming removed 0 bases from V and 5 bases from J, with 13 bases in between. The CDR3 DNA sequence: TGCAGCGTTGAAGAATCGGGGTTGTGGACTGAAGCTTTCTTT. Translated, it gives CSVEESGLWTEAFF.

A word on this clonotype: This could be a read error, since a much larger clone is one nucleotide away. The conserved closing phenylalanine or tryptophan is absent in this CDR3, likely reflecting a read error. The rearrangement links TRBV4-2 to TRBJ2-2; the D call may be TRBD1 or TRBD2 (5 bases each). The CDR3 length is 15 residues. The V end was cut by 4 bases, the J end by 8 bases, with 17 bases between. CDR1 LGHNA and CDR2 YNFKEQ come from the germline V gene. The CDR3 reads CASSPVGGTTGELFL. CDR3 in DNA: TGTGCCAGCAGCCCCGTTGGGGGTACCACAGGGGAGCTGTTTCTT.

This clonotype came up many times. V and J are TRBV4-2 and TRBJ1-2; TRBD1 might be the D (6 bases). V shed 1 base and J shed 4 bases, with 19 bases lying between them. The germline CDR1 and CDR2 sequences are LGHNA and YNFKEQ. The CDR3 extends over 17 amino acids. This CDR3 is CASSQVRPGAGGYGYTF. In nucleotides, the CDR3 is TGTGCCAGCAGCCAAGTTCGACCAGGGGCCGGTGGCTATGGCTACACCTTC.

This clonotype counts as medium-sized. The gene calls are TRBV4-1 and TRBJ2-2; no clear D. Trimming left V 1 base short and J 5 bases short, with 17 bases between. The CDR3 runs to 17 residues. Germline V gene sequence: CDR1 MGHRA, CDR2 YSYEKL. This CDR3 is CASSQVDMGFPTGELFF. DNA for the CDR3: TGCGCCAGCAGCCAAGTAGACATGGGATTTCCGACCGGGGAGCTGTTTTTT.

This clonotype appeared a few times. A single base separates this from a much larger clone, so it may be a read error. V gene TRBV12-3 or TRBV12-4 combines with J gene TRBJ1-6; no clear D. The CDR3 consists of 13 residues. As DNA, the CDR3 is TGTGTCAGCAGTTTAGTACAAGATTCACCCCTCCACTTT. This encodes CVSSLVQDSPLHF.

Notes on this clonotype: Since the CDR3 does not end with the conserved phenylalanine or tryptophan, this likely comes from a read error. V is TRBV11-2 and J is TRBJ2-7, with 12 bases aligning to TRBD1. The CDR3 loop spans 15 amino acids. In germline, CDR1 is SGHAT, CDR2 FQNNGV. This CDR3 is CASNTGTGGSYEQYL. The CDR3 bases are TGTGCCAGCAACACTGGGACAGGGGGCTCCTACGAACAGTACCTC.

The chain has TRBV6-5 and TRBJ1-2; D call uncertain. The V end was cut by 7 bases, the J end by 7 bases, with 22 bases between. Germline V gene data show CDR1 as MNHEY and CDR2 as SVGAGI. CDR3 length equals 15 residues. In DNA form, the CDR3 reads TGTGCCAGCACTTATCAACAGAGGCGGGTCGGTGGCTACACCTTC. As protein: CASTYQQRRVGGYTF.

Details on this clonotype: The junction does not match germline at one end; this may be a read error. This chain uses TRBV29-1 with TRBJ2-3; a weak D match, TRBD2 (6 bases). This CDR3 region has 17 residues. Germline CDR1 is SQVTM and CDR2 is ANQGSEA. The CDR3 loop is CSVEVGLASLGSDTQYF. The CDR3 coding sequence is TGCAGCGTTGAGGTGGGTCTAGCGTCGTTGGGCTCAGATACGCAGTATTTC.

Concerning this clonotype: At one end the junction does not follow the germline gene, possibly because of a read error. The V and J genes are TRBV14 and TRBJ2-7, with 10 bases fitting TRBD2. This CDR3 region has 15 residues. CDR1 SGHDN and CDR2 FVKESK come from the germline V gene. Here the CDR3 DNA reads TGTGTCAGCAGCCAAACTAGCGGGGACTCCTATGAGCAGTACTTC. Protein product: CVSSQTSGDSYEQYF.

This clonotype was seen just once. The rearrangement links TRBV12-3 or TRBV12-4 to TRBJ2-1; no definite D call. This CDR3 contains 12 residues. CDR3: CVRSLRANEQFF. In nucleotides, the CDR3 is TGTGTCAGGAGTTTACGTGCGAATGAGCAGTTCTTC.

This clonotype has only a few counts. This sequence joins TRBV28 and TRBJ1-1; D might be TRBD1 (6 bases). The CDR3 runs 15 residues. Trimming removed 6 bases from V and 5 bases from J, with 19 bases in between. Looked up from germline, CDR1 is MDHEN and CDR2 is SYDVKM. In DNA, the CDR3 is TGTGCCAGCAGCCCCGCGGGGGGCCAGGTAACTGAAGCTTTCTTT. It translates to CASSPAGGQVTEAFF.

Regarding this clonotype: One end of the junction varies from germline; a read error may be responsible. The chain has TRBV29-1 and TRBJ2-7; D assignment may be TRBD1 or TRBD2 (5 bases each). Per the germline V gene, CDR1 is SQVTM and CDR2 is ANQGSEA. CDR3 length: 14 residues. The CDR3 region has the DNA TGTAGCGTTGATGGGGGTCGGTCGGGCTACGAGCAGTACTTC. Encoded protein: CSVDGGRSGYEQYF.